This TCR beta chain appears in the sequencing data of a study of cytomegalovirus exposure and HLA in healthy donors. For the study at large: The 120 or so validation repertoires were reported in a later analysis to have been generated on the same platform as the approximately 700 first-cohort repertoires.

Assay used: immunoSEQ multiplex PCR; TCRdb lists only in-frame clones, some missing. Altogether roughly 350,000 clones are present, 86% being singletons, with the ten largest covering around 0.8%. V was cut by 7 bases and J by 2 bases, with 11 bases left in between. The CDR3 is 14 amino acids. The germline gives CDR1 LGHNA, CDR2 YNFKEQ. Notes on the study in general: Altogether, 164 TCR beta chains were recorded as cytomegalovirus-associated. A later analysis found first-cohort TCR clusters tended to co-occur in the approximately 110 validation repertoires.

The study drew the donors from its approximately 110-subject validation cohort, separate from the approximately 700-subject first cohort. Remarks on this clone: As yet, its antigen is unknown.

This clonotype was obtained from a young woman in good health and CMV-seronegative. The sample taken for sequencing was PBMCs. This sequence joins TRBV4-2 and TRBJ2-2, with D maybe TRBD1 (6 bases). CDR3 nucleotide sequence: TGTGCCAGCATGCGGACAGAAAACACCGGGGAGCTGTTTTTT. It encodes CASMRTENTGELFF.